The 10 T cell receptor beta chains below all came from one sample that was sequenced in a study of T cell responses to AZD1222 COVID-19 vaccine. The method was immunoSEQ multiplex PCR; TCRdb's version includes in-frame clones alone and lacks a portion of them. The table has 100,000 to 150,000 clones, around 89% seen once. The starting material was peripheral blood, obtained on day 0 of AZD1222 vaccination. The receptors were sampled from an adult in good health.

The chain joins TRBV29-1 to TRBJ2-6; TRBD2 matches at 12 bases. In germline, CDR1 is SQVTM, CDR2 ANQGSEA. The V segment lost 0 bases and the J segment 0 bases; nucleotides outside the gene matches: 6. CDR3 length: 19 amino acids. The CDR3 here is CSVEDGRLAGVSGANVLTF. As DNA, the CDR3 is TGCAGCGTTGAAGACGGTCGACTAGCGGGAGTCTCTGGGGCCAACGTCCTGACTTTC.

The rearrangement links TRBV28 to TRBJ1-2; 10 bases match TRBD1. V lost 6 bases to trimming and J lost 4 bases; unmatched junction nucleotides: 8. Germline V gives CDR1 MDHEN, CDR2 SYDVKM. There are 15 residues in the CDR3. The CDR3: CASRKAGQGTYGYTF. CDR3 nucleotide sequence: TGTGCCAGCAGAAAGGCGGGACAGGGGACCTATGGCTACACCTTC.

The J gene is TRBJ1-2, the V gene TRBV9; D is unclear. The CDR3 is made up of 12 amino acids. V gave up 4 bases and J gave up 6 bases, with 10 bases separating them. The V gene's germline CDR1 is SGDLS and CDR2 YYNGEE. For the CDR3, the DNA is TGTGCCAGCAGCCCAGAGCGCCATGGCTACACCTTC. As protein: CASSPERHGYTF.

The chain employs TRBV6-1 and TRBJ2-7; 9 positions match TRBD1. The junction had 10 bases not matched to a gene; V was cut back by 4 bases and J by 3 bases. The CDR3 runs to 16 residues. Per germline, CDR1 MNHNS and CDR2 SASEGT. Here the CDR3 reads CASSVPSGTGRYEQYF. CDR3 nucleotide sequence: TGTGCCAGCAGTGTTCCGTCCGGGACAGGGCGCTACGAGCAGTACTTC.

The rearrangement uses TRBV28 and TRBJ1-4; D perhaps matches TRBD1 (6 bases). The V end was cut by 5 bases, the J end by 6 bases, with 16 bases between. This CDR3 has 15 residues. Germline-derived CDR1 and CDR2 are MDHEN and SYDVKM. CDR3 in amino acids: CASSLQGLRDEKLFF. The CDR3 DNA reads TGTGCCAGCAGTCTACAGGGTTTAAGAGATGAAAAACTGTTTTTT.

The chain has TRBV7-2 and TRBJ2-2; the D is unclear. The CDR3 loop spans 16 amino acids. Germline V gene lookup returns CDR1 SGHTA and CDR2 FQGNSA. Trimming left V 1 base short and J 0 bases short, with 9 bases between. CDR3 bases: TGTGCCAGCAGCTTAGGATTTATTGCGAACACCGGGGAGCTGTTTTTT. Protein product: CASSLGFIANTGELFF.

This chain links TRBV5-1 with TRBJ1-6, with a weak D call TRBD1 (6 bases). The V end was cut by 0 bases, the J end by 5 bases, with 9 bases between. CDR1 and CDR2 (germline): SGHRS, YFSETQ. The CDR3 runs 15 residues. This CDR3 is CASSLADRNNSPLHF. The CDR3 DNA sequence: TGCGCCAGCAGCTTGGCGGACAGAAATAATTCACCCCTCCACTTT.

The V call is TRBV29-1, the J call TRBJ1-1; a possible D gene is TRBD1 (5 bases). CDR3 length: 11 residues. Germline assignment: CDR1 SQVTM and CDR2 ANQGSEA. Trimming took 6 bases from V and 5 from J, leaving 10 bases between them. The CDR3 loop is CSVYRYTEAFF. CDR3 DNA: TGCAGCGTGTACAGGTATACTGAAGCTTTCTTT.

The chain couples TRBV27 to TRBJ2-3, with 13 bases fitting TRBD2. Trimming took 4 bases from V and 2 from J; bases not matched to a gene: 6. Per germline, CDR1 MNHEY and CDR2 SMNVEV (reference sequence). CDR3 size: 17 residues. This CDR3 reads CASSSLTSGRPTDTQYF. Here the CDR3 DNA reads TGTGCCAGCAGTTCCCTGACTAGCGGGAGGCCCACAGATACGCAGTATTTT.

In this sample, this clone turned up a few times. This chain joins TRBV27 and TRBJ2-7; D is perhaps TRBD1 (6 bases). This CDR3 contains 14 residues. Trimming pared 5 bases from V and 3 bases from J, leaving 14 bases between. Germline V gene lookup returns CDR1 MNHEY and CDR2 SMNVEV (reference sequence). The DNA of the CDR3 is TGTGCCAGCAGTCCCCGAGGGGGTAACTACGAGCAGTACTTC. Translation gives CASSPRGGNYEQYF.